This T cell receptor beta chain was identified during a study of radiation and T cells in renal cell carcinoma. Time point defined: blood 2 weeks post-SBRT. Treatment of the sample: 15 Gy SBRT to primary tumor, nephrectomy 4 weeks later. Germline V CDR1 and CDR2: SGHDN, FVKESK. The CDR3 consists of 16 residues. Trimming cost V 4 bases and J 2 bases, with 16 bases left between them. Assay: immunoSEQ multiplex PCR; the TCRdb copy retains only in-frame clones and omits some. The sample includes about 26,000 clones, about 84% of them seen just once. The sequence was collected from a man between 60 and 70 years old with renal cell carcinoma. Here the sequenced sample was blood, taken from a patient whose treatment included radiotherapy and nephrectomy. V is TRBV14 and J is TRBJ2-3, with D possibly matching TRBD2 (6 bases). This chain's CDR3 is CASSPLGREPTDTQYF. In nucleotides, the CDR3 is TGTGCCAGCAGCCCCCTAGGACGGGAGCCCACAGATACGCAGTATTTT. The variable domain in full, completed from reference TRBV14 and TRBJ2-3, reads EAGVTQFPSHSVIEKGQTVTLRCDPISGHDNLYWYRRVMGKEIKFLLHFVKESKQDESGMPNNRFLAERTGGTYSTLKVQPAELEDSGVYFCASSPLGREPTDTQYFGPGTRLTVL.